This T cell receptor beta chain was obtained from a study of identifying expanded T cells in peripheral blood. Study-level points and caveats: Clone count variance between two-week samples rose with total template count. Technical replicates showed around 1.2 changed clones; roughly two weeks roughly 15; four weeks 19.

Trimming removed 2 bases from V and 3 bases from J, with 6 bases in between. Germline values: CDR1 LGHNA, CDR2 YSLEER. CDR3 length: 13 residues. Assay: immunoSEQ multiplex PCR; the TCRdb copy retains only in-frame clones and omits some. In the table there are around 100,000 clones, roughly 89% of which are singletons. A note on this clone: Its antigen is as yet unknown.

The genes are TRBV4-3 and TRBJ2-3; D is uncertain. This clonotype was sampled from a person aged 18 to 75 in good health. The specimen sequenced was blood. As DNA, the CDR3 is TGCGCCAGCAGCCAATATGGGACAGATACGCAGTATTTT. Protein product: CASSQYGTDTQYF.